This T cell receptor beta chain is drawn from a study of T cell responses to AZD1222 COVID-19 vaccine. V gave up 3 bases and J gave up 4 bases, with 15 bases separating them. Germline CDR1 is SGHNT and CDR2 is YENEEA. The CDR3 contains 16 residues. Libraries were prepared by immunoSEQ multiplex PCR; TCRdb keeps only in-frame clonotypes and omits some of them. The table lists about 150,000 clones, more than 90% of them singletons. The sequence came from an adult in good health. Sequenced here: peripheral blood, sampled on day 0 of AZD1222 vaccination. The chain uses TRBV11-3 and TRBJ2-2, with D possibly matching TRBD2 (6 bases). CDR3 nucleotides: TGTGCCAGCAGCTTCGGAAGGGGAGGTATCACCGGGGAGCTGTTTTTT. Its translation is CASSFGRGGITGELFF.